At least ten counts were recorded for the clone carrying this T cell receptor beta chain. Its antigen remains unidentified. Time point reported: patch test 3, about 24 weeks after DPC sensitization. Treatment: therapeutic diphenylcyclopropenone sensitization with weekly scalp DPC. This record belongs to a study of human T cells and chemical hapten exposure. Study-wide background: For the roughly 26-week duration of the study, patients were given weekly doses of diphenylcyclopropenone on the scalp.

There are 12 residues in the CDR3. Per the germline V gene, CDR1 is SQVTM and CDR2 is ANQGSEA. Between the trimmed V and J ends, which lost 5 bases and 3 bases, there was a span of 10 bases. TCRdb reprocessed the RACE reads with MiXCR, giving one entry per CDR3 protein. The sample holds under 75,000 distinct CDR3 sequences, 8.5% to 14% seen once. General study points: The study found that DPC sensitization did not change TCRs above 1 in 1000 frequency. The formation of large CDR3 similarity clusters by expanded TCRs significantly exceeded that of controls.

V usage is TRBV29-1 and J usage is TRBJ1-1, with D unclear. The sequencing used whole blood, collected in connection with sensitization to the hapten diphenylcyclopropenone (DPC). The receptor was isolated from a woman aged 50 to 65 with alopecia areata. Some clones in this sample may be carry-over from other donors' samples. This CDR3 is CSVTVSHTEAFF. CDR3 nucleotides: TGCAGCGTTACAGTGAGCCACACTGAAGCTTTCTTT. The entire variable domain, with the rest obtained from reference TRBV29-1 and TRBJ1-1, is as follows: SAVISQKPSRDICQRGTSLTIQCQVDSQVTMMFWYRQQPGQSLTLIATANQGSEATYESGFVIDKFPISRPNLTFSTLTVSNMSPEDSSIYLCSVTVSHTEAFFGQGTRLTVV.